The entry below describes one T cell receptor beta chain. Antigen specificity is unknown. Trimming left V 8 bases short and J 1 base short, with 20 bases between. The CDR3 spans 17 residues. CDR1 SEHNR and CDR2 FQNEAQ come from the germline V gene (reference sequence). The data belong to a study of cytomegalovirus exposure and HLA in healthy donors. Regarding the study as a whole: In a later analysis, TCR beta V- and J-gene trimming showed a link to a missense DCLRE1C variant. The Asian-associated ancestry cluster reportedly had fewer N-insertions than the roughly 670-donor mean in a later analysis.

Vbeta (60) and Jbeta (13) primers were used in the PCR. Sequencing used immunoSEQ multiplex PCR; TCRdb keeps in-frame clones, though not all of them. In the table there are under 200,000 clones, roughly 78% of which are singletons. The sequencing sample was made of PBMCs. V and J are TRBV7-9 and TRBJ2-2; D perhaps matches TRBD1 (6 bases). This TCR came from a woman aged 40 to 55 in good health and CMV-seronegative. CDR3 nucleotide sequence: TGTGCCAGCCGCCCGGGGTGGGGGCCGCAGAACACCGGGGAGCTGTTTTTT. Translating it yields CASRPGWGPQNTGELFF.